A selection of T cell receptor beta chains follows, all from one sample in a study of regulatory T cells in long-lasting Graves disease. Each CDR3 protein gets one entry after TCRdb re-called the multiplex PCR reads with MiXCR. The top ten clones hold roughly 18% of a sample with around 460,000 distinct CDR3 sequences, 13% to 15% of them seen once. The same sample was also used in a study of T cells in Graves' hyperthyroidism and ophthalmopathy.

This material consisted of peripheral blood mononuclear cells (PBMCs), taken at new diagnosis, from a patient treated with antithyroid drugs. These receptors all stem from a woman in her 50s with Graves disease. Each CDR3 is given with its conserved first and last residue. A D gene is named only where the DNA matches it firmly.

D,V,J,CDR3
NA,TRBV7-3,TRBJ1-1,CASSLGGETEAFF
NA,TRBV12-3/TRBV12-4,TRBJ2-7,CASQSRQVPYEQYF
TRBD1,TRBV20-1,TRBJ2-7,CSARPTDRASYEQYF
NA,TRBV20-1,TRBJ2-3,CSAKGGNTDTQYF
TRBD2,TRBV7-2,TRBJ2-7,CASSIRLAGGYEQYF
NA,TRBV3-1,TRBJ2-1,CASSQGSGSYNEQFF
NA,TRBV28,TRBJ1-1,CASSLYRFEAFF
TRBD2,TRBV12-3/TRBV12-4,TRBJ2-3,CASSQTTGLAGKHYISTDTQYF
TRBD2,TRBV19,TRBJ2-5,CASSMGLLAGGGQETQYF
NA,TRBV28,TRBJ2-7,CATRRDASSYEQYF
NA,TRBV5-1,TRBJ2-1,CASSLDPNEQFF
NA,TRBV4-1,TRBJ2-5,CASSQDRGPSARQETQYF
TRBD2,TRBV3-1,TRBJ2-3,CASSQVGTSGRDTQYF
NA,TRBV3-1,TRBJ2-4,CASSPPAGVDIQYF
NA,TRBV12-3/TRBV12-4,TRBJ2-1,CASSNREHSNEQFF
TRBD1,TRBV5-6,TRBJ2-2,CASSSPGQGLILSGELFF
NA,TRBV7-9,TRBJ2-7,CASSPKVGRGSEQYF
NA,TRBV9,TRBJ1-2,CASSVEGNTANYSYTF
NA,TRBV29-1,TRBJ1-5,CSVARDSNQPQHF
NA,TRBV18,TRBJ2-3,CASSLTRSPQADTQYF
NA,TRBV5-1,TRBJ2-5,CASSFDETQYF
NA,TRBV7-8,TRBJ2-1,CASSPDRTYNEQFF
NA,TRBV6-1,TRBJ2-7,CASSEAPGVYEQYF
TRBD2,TRBV28,TRBJ2-1,CASSTFLAGGYNEQFF
NA,TRBV9,TRBJ2-3,CASSPTAVKSTDTQYF
NA,TRBV5-6,TRBJ1-2,CASRISGGGQGYTF
NA,TRBV7-2,TRBJ2-7,CATKLRGRDHYEQYF
TRBD1,TRBV5-4,TRBJ2-1,CASSWGTGDNEQFF
NA,TRBV7-6,TRBJ2-7,CASSLAVVADEQYF
NA,TRBV28,TRBJ2-3,CASSRVTDTQYF
NA,TRBV6-5,TRBJ2-1,CASSYRPDEQFF
NA,TRBV7-9,TRBJ2-3,CASSLGASSTDTQYF
TRBD1,TRBV18,TRBJ1-1,CASSLETGWFTEAFF
TRBD2,TRBV28,TRBJ2-1,CASKIGTNNEQFF
TRBD2,TRBV2,TRBJ2-5,CASSAQLAGVYQETQYF
TRBD2,TRBV9,TRBJ2-2,CASTSYAETSGGGAGELFF
NA,TRBV28,TRBJ1-5,CASSLGLGVANQPQHF